This T cell receptor (beta chain) was captured in a study of cytomegalovirus exposure and HLA in healthy donors. Study-wide results and limits: The study flagged roughly 160 TCR beta chains as cytomegalovirus-associated. In the 120 or so validation repertoires, about 94% of cluster scores exceeded 0, per a later analysis. Diagnosis of cytomegalovirus status made by the classifier reportedly showed high specificity and sensitivity.

A word on this clone: The antigen remains unidentified.

The CDR3 extends over 17 amino acids. The V gene's germline CDR1 is SGHRS and CDR2 YFSETQ. The germline V and J ends were trimmed by 4 bases and 4 bases, with 21 bases remaining between them. Clones were read by immunoSEQ multiplex PCR, and TCRdb kept only the in-frame ones, dropping some. This repertoire shows 330,000 or so clones, 86% found once; its top ten account for around 0.8%. Sequenced: PBMCs. This clonotype was sampled from a woman younger than 30 in good health and CMV-seronegative. The chain links TRBV5-1 to TRBJ2-1; D is perhaps TRBD2 (6 bases). CDR3 nucleotides: TGCGCCAGCAGCCCCACCACCGGGACTGGTACTTACAATGAGCAGTTCTTC. Protein product: CASSPTTGTGTYNEQFF.